The 16 T cell receptor beta chains presented below share a single source sample, sequenced in a study of CD8 T cells in ankylosing spondylitis. Each CDR3 protein is one row after TCRdb ran MiXCR on the 5' RACE reads. The sample has some 220,000 distinct CDR3 sequences; roughly 8% are singletons. Sequencing used blood, either unsorted or a sorted T cell fraction (not recorded which). These receptors came from a female donor with ankylosing spondylitis or in good health (not recorded which).

In this sample, this clonotype turned up many times. The gene calls are TRBV6-2 or TRBV6-3 and TRBJ2-5, with D unclear. The germline V and J ends were trimmed by 9 bases and 1 base, with 12 bases remaining between them. The CDR3 length is 13 residues. The V gene's germline CDR1 is MNHEY and CDR2 SVGEGT. This chain's CDR3 is CASGWTLQETQYF. CDR3 DNA: TGTGCCAGTGGGTGGACCCTCCAAGAGACCCAGTACTTC.

This clonotype was counted at least ten times. The chain joins TRBV5-1 to TRBJ1-2, with D uncertain. Trimming removed 2 bases at V and 4 bases at J, with 9 bases between. This CDR3 is 13 amino acids long. Germline lookup yields CDR1 SGHRS and CDR2 YFSETQ. CDR3 in DNA: TGCGCCAGCAGCTTAGGCGCGGGCTATGGCTACACCTTC. Encoded protein: CASSLGAGYGYTF.

A word on this clonotype: At one end, the junction sequence differs from germline, possibly due to a read error. The V call is TRBV20-1, the J call TRBJ2-6; tentatively, D is TRBD1 or TRBD2 (5 bases each). Germline V gene data show CDR1 as DFQATT and CDR2 as SNEGSKA (reference sequence). The CDR3 totals 14 residues. The chain's CDR3 is CSAKRGAEANALTF. The CDR3 DNA reads TGCAGTGCTAAGAGAGGGGCTGAGGCCAACGCCCTGACTTTC.

This clonotype was observed many times. The chain links TRBV9 to TRBJ2-1, with D perhaps matching TRBD1 or TRBD2 (6 bases each). The germline gives CDR1 SGDLS, CDR2 YYNGEE. V lost 0 bases to trimming and J lost 8 bases, with 15 bases between them. This CDR3 has 15 residues. The CDR3 loop reads CASSVEGGALDEQFF. The CDR3 DNA follows: TGTGCCAGCAGCGTAGAGGGGGGTGCGTTGGATGAGCAGTTCTTC.

Ten or more counts support this clonotype. The chain carries TRBV20-1 and TRBJ2-1; TRBD2 matches at 9 bases. With V trimmed by 0 bases and J by 4 bases, 7 bases remained unmatched. The germline V gene has CDR1 DFQATT and CDR2 SNEGSKA (reference sequence). The CDR3 is 16 residues long. CDR3 DNA: TGCAGTGCTAGAGATATGGTAGCGGGAGCTTACAATGAGCAGTTCTTC. Protein: CSARDMVAGAYNEQFF.

This sequence joins TRBV7-9 and TRBJ2-6, with D unresolved. V was pared by 2 bases and J by 0 bases, with 8 bases between. Germline V gene lookup returns CDR1 SEHNR and CDR2 FQNEAQ (reference sequence). This CDR3 region has 16 residues. CDR3 sequence reads: CASSLYPHSGANVLTF. CDR3 sequence (DNA): TGTGCCAGCAGCTTATATCCCCACTCTGGGGCCAACGTCCTGACTTTC. The full variable domain, its missing parts supplied by reference TRBV7-9 and TRBJ2-6, is DTGVSQNPRHKITKRGQNVTFRCDPISEHNRLYWYRQTLGQGPEFLTYFQNEAQLEKSRLLSDRFSAERPKGSFSTLEIQRTEQGDSAMYLCASSLYPHSGANVLTFGAGSRLTVL.

The table lists this clonotype with many counts. CDR3 sequence reads: CASREGWRAKNIQYF. CDR3 sequence (DNA): TGCGCCAGCAGGGAGGGGTGGAGAGCCAAAAACATTCAGTACTTC. This sequence joins TRBV23-1 and TRBJ2-4; possible D gene TRBD2, 6 bases. TRBV23-1 has ORF status, its function being uncertain. The CDR3 is 15 residues long. Trimming took 6 bases from V and 0 from J, leaving 12 bases between them.

This clonotype showed up just a few times. The chain recombines TRBV27 with TRBJ1-5; the D gene is possibly TRBD1 (5 bases). V shed 4 bases and J shed 10 bases, with 17 bases lying between them. CDR3 length: 14 residues. CDR1 is MNHEY, CDR2 SMNVEV, per germline (reference sequence). DNA for the CDR3: TGTGCCAGCAGTTCCGGGGACGGACTAAAACCCCAGCATTTT. Translating it yields CASSSGDGLKPQHF.

This clonotype appeared many times. The V call is TRBV18, the J call TRBJ2-2; TRBD1 or TRBD2 may be the D gene (6 bases each). The CDR3 loop spans 15 amino acids. The V gene's germline CDR1 is KGHSH and CDR2 LQKENI. V was trimmed by 0 bases and J by 6 bases, leaving 11 bases between them. The chain's CDR3 is CASSPPNREAGELFF. CDR3 DNA sequence: TGTGCCAGCTCACCACCGAACAGGGAGGCCGGGGAGCTGTTTTTT.

The sample holds many counts of this clonotype. This rearrangement joins TRBV20-1 to TRBJ2-5, with a tentative D call TRBD2 (5 bases). In germline, CDR1 is DFQATT, CDR2 SNEGSKA (reference sequence). The V and J ends lost 3 bases and 1 base respectively, with 12 bases between them. The CDR3 sequence is 14 residues long. CDR3 region: CSASGAAVQETQYF. CDR3 bases: TGCAGTGCTAGTGGAGCGGCAGTCCAAGAGACCCAGTACTTC.

At least ten counts were recorded for this clonotype. The chain joins TRBV27 to TRBJ2-2, with D uncertain. This CDR3 spans 13 amino acids. Trimming shortened V by 10 bases and J by 6 bases, and 15 bases separated the two germline ends. Germline V lookup: CDR1 MNHEY, CDR2 SMNVEV (reference sequence). CDR3 sequence: CATKIGAAGELFF. The CDR3 coding sequence is TGTGCCACCAAGATCGGTGCCGCCGGGGAGCTGTTTTTT.

In this sample, this clonotype turned up a few times. This sequence joins TRBV7-2 and TRBJ2-1, with 15 bases lining up with TRBD2. This CDR3 contains 16 residues. The ends lost 0 bases at V and 9 bases at J; junction bases unmatched: 3. Germline V gene sequence: CDR1 SGHTA, CDR2 FQGNSA. The CDR3 loop reads CASSLAGLAGGSEQFF. The CDR3 region has the DNA TGTGCCAGCAGCTTAGCGGGACTAGCGGGAGGTTCTGAGCAGTTCTTC.

Ten or more counts support this clonotype. The rearrangement joins TRBV5-1 to TRBJ2-7; TRBD1 agrees at 8 bases. The germline V gene has CDR1 SGHRS and CDR2 YFSETQ. There are 14 residues in the CDR3. J gave up 2 bases and V 3 bases, and 4 bases lay outside the gene matches. CDR3 in amino acids: CASSSDRAPYEQYF. The CDR3, as DNA: TGCGCCAGCAGCTCGGACAGGGCACCCTACGAGCAGTACTTC. Variable domain in full (rest from reference TRBV5-1 and TRBJ2-7): KAGVTQTPRYLIKTRGQQVTLSCSPISGHRSVSWYQQTPGQGLQFLFEYFSETQRNKGNFPGRFSGRQFSNSRSEMNVSTLELGDSALYLCASSSDRAPYEQYFGPGTRLTVT.

About this clonotype: Given a much more abundant clone one base away, this may be a read error. The gene calls are TRBV20-1 and TRBJ2-5; a possible D gene is TRBD1 (8 bases). The germline gives CDR1 DFQATT, CDR2 SNEGSKA (reference sequence). The CDR3 spans 15 residues. In DNA form, the CDR3 reads TGCAGTCCTTACGGACAGGGAGGGATCCAAGCGACCCAGTACTTC. Its protein is CSPYGQGGIQATQYF.

This sequence joins TRBV20-1 and TRBJ2-1, with a weak D call TRBD1 (6 bases). V was pared by 6 bases and J by 10 bases, with 13 bases between. Germline loops: CDR1 DFQATT, CDR2 SNEGSKA (reference sequence). This CDR3 is 11 amino acids long. The CDR3 coding sequence is TGCAGTGCCTCAGGGGAAGGGGAGCAGTTCTTC. This sequence encodes CSASGEGEQFF.

At least ten counts were recorded for this clonotype. V usage is TRBV5-5 and J usage is TRBJ2-2, with 8 bases aligning to TRBD2. V lost 5 bases and J lost 4; bases outside the gene matches: 10. This CDR3 spans 16 amino acids. From germline, CDR1 is SGHKS and CDR2 YYEKEE (reference sequence). The CDR3 is CASRSGLERLTGELFF. CDR3 sequence (DNA): TGTGCCAGCAGGTCGGGACTAGAAAGGCTCACCGGGGAGCTGTTTTTT.